A single sample gave rise to the 26 T cell receptor beta chains below, sequenced in a study of TIL therapy for anti-PD-1-resistant metastatic lung cancer (dated by TCRdb to the early 2020s). TCR beta CDR3 regions were amplified from genomic DNA by bias-controlled multiplex PCR with the immunoSEQ v3 hsTCRB kit. The table was pulled from immuneACCESS by TCRdb, which kept in-frame rearrangements only. Such tables lose some clones; where checked, under half of the loss comes from unresolved V genes, and the rest has no known cause. This sample lists 25,000 to 40,000 clones; 74% were detected once. The leading ten clones occupy about 3% of the sample. This sample's time point label indicates: pre-treatment sample, taken before nivolumab and TIL therapy. The source was blood, collected at baseline. All receptors derive from a woman between 25 and 80 years old with non-small cell lung cancer.

The chain links TRBV14 to TRBJ2-3, with 10 bases that match TRBD2. Germline V CDR1 and CDR2: SGHDN, FVKESK. The V gene end was trimmed by 5 bases and the J gene end by 5 bases; junction bases not matched to a gene: 10. CDR3 length equals 16 residues. CDR3 loop: CASSSSGRASIDTQYF. The CDR3 DNA reads TGTGCCAGCAGCTCCAGCGGGAGGGCCTCTATAGATACGCAGTATTTT.

This clone was recorded a few times. V is TRBV2 and J is TRBJ2-1, with TRBD2 matching 11 bases. V dropped 6 bases and J dropped 5; count of bases not matched to a gene: 3. The CDR3 loop spans 14 amino acids. Germline CDR1 SNHLY, CDR2 FYNNEI. Here the CDR3 reads CASSGTSGNNEQFF. The CDR3 DNA is TGTGCCAGCAGCGGGACTAGCGGCAACAATGAGCAGTTCTTC.

This sequence joins TRBV5-1 and TRBJ2-1, with D perhaps being TRBD1 or TRBD2 (6 bases each). The CDR3 totals 17 residues. V was trimmed by 2 bases and J by 4 bases, leaving 19 bases between them. The V gene's germline CDR1 is SGHRS and CDR2 YFSETQ. DNA for the CDR3: TGCGCCAGCAGCTTTATTGGCGTTAGGGGGGTTTACAATGAGCAGTTCTTC. This translates into CASSFIGVRGVYNEQFF.

This rearrangement joins TRBV11-3 to TRBJ2-1, with no clear D. CDR3 length: 13 amino acids. The germline V gene has CDR1 SGHNT and CDR2 YENEEA. The V end was cut by 3 bases, the J end by 6 bases, with 9 bases between. The CDR3 here is CASSFVWGNEQFF. The CDR3 DNA reads as TGTGCCAGCAGCTTCGTCTGGGGCAATGAGCAGTTCTTC.

The CDR3 sequence: CASRGHSSNYGYTF. The CDR3 DNA reads TGTGCCAGCCGGGGACACAGTTCTAACTATGGCTACACCTTC. The chain employs TRBV5-5 and TRBJ1-2, with D possibly TRBD1 on 6 matching bases. CDR1 is SGHKS and CDR2 is YYEKEE in the germline V gene (reference sequence). V was clipped by 7 bases and J by 0 bases, with 13 bases between them. CDR3 size: 14 residues. Based on the CDR3 plus reference TRBV5-5 and TRBJ1-2, the full variable domain is DAGVTQSPTHLIKTRGQQVTLRCSPISGHKSVSWYQQVLGQGPQFIFQYYEKEERGRGNFPDRFSARQFPNYSSELNVNALLLGDSALYLCASRGHSSNYGYTFGSGTRLTVV.

The chain employs TRBV7-2 and TRBJ2-1; 7 bases map to TRBD2. Germline V lookup: CDR1 SGHTA, CDR2 FQGNSA. After removal of 6 bases from V and 0 bases from J, the junction contained 8 bases not matched to a gene. The CDR3 has 16 amino acids. CDR3 nucleotide sequence: TGTGCCAGCAGTCGGAGCGGGGCCGCCTCCTACAATGAGCAGTTCTTC. Translated, it gives CASSRSGAASYNEQFF.

The rearrangement links TRBV11-2 to TRBJ2-7, with D possibly called TRBD1 or TRBD2 (6 bases each). Germline V gives CDR1 SGHAT, CDR2 FQNNGV. The CDR3 is 19 residues long. The V end lost 4 bases, the J end lost 1 base, and 26 bases lay between the germline ends. CDR3 sequence reads: CASSSINWGARQLSYEQYF. The DNA for the CDR3 is TGTGCCAGCAGCTCCATCAACTGGGGGGCTCGACAACTATCCTACGAGCAGTACTTC.

The chain employs TRBV7-2 and TRBJ2-5, with 9 bases aligning to TRBD2. Germline CDR1 reads SGHTA; CDR2 reads FQGNSA. V lost 5 bases to trimming and J lost 7 bases; unmatched junction nucleotides: 20. The CDR3 is 18 residues long. CDR3 in amino acids: CASSAASGQREAPRTQYF. CDR3 DNA sequence: TGTGCCAGCAGCGCCGCCTCGGGACAGCGGGAGGCTCCCAGGACCCAGTACTTC. Full variable domain (missing parts from reference TRBV7-2 and TRBJ2-5): GAGVSQSPSNKVTEKGKDVELRCDPISGHTALYWYRQSLGQGLEFLIYFQGNSAPDKSGLPSDRFSAERTGGSVSTLTIQRTQQEDSAVYLCASSAASGQREAPRTQYFGPGTRLLVL.

For the CDR3, the DNA is TGTGCCAGCAGCTTAGCGGCCCCTGGGTCCGGAGGCTACAATGAGCAGTTCTTC. As protein: CASSLAAPGSGGYNEQFF. V usage is TRBV7-9 and J usage is TRBJ2-1; D might be TRBD2 (5 bases). CDR1 is SEHNR, CDR2 FQNEAQ, per germline (reference sequence). V dropped 0 bases and J dropped 3 bases, with 18 bases sitting between them. The CDR3 has 18 residues.

Only a few counts were recorded for this clone. This sequence joins TRBV5-4 and TRBJ1-2; 7 positions agree with TRBD1. V dropped 0 bases and J dropped 6; count of bases not matched to a gene: 11. Looked up from germline, CDR1 is SGHNT and CDR2 is YYREEE (reference sequence). The CDR3 is 16 residues long. The CDR3 bases are TGTGCCAGCAGCTTGGCCCCAGGGGGAGATCCCAATGGCTACACCTTC. Protein sequence: CASSLAPGGDPNGYTF. Together with reference TRBV5-4 and TRBJ1-2, the CDR3 gives the full variable domain: ETGVTQSPTHLIKTRGQQVTLRCSSQSGHNTVSWYQQALGQGPQFIFQYYREEENGRGNFPPRFSGLQFPNYSSELNVNALELDDSALYLCASSLAPGGDPNGYTFGSGTRLTVV.

The chain combines TRBV5-6 with TRBJ2-1, with no clear D. V was trimmed by 0 bases and J by 10 bases, leaving 11 bases between them. CDR1 SGHDT and CDR2 YYEEEE come from the germline V gene. The CDR3 runs 13 residues. DNA of the CDR3: TGTGCCAGCAGCTTGGTTGGGGTTGGGGAGCAGTTCTTC. This sequence encodes CASSLVGVGEQFF.

The chain has TRBV19 and TRBJ1-5; no firm D call. CDR1 is LNHDA and CDR2 is SQIVND in the germline V gene (reference sequence). The V and J ends lost 1 base and 4 bases respectively, with 5 bases between them. There are 13 residues in the CDR3. CDR3 region: CASSIGNNQPQHF. Here the CDR3 DNA reads TGTGCCAGTAGTATAGGGAATAATCAGCCCCAGCATTTT.

The V gene is TRBV10-2, the J gene TRBJ2-1, with TRBD2 matching 10 bases. Per the germline V gene, CDR1 is WSHSY and CDR2 is SAAADI. CDR3 size: 14 residues. With V trimmed by 8 bases and J by 5 bases, 6 bases remained unmatched. The CDR3 DNA follows: TGCGCCAGCTCCTCTAGCGGGAGCCACAATGAGCAGTTCTTC. Translation: CASSSSGSHNEQFF.

The chain recombines TRBV27 with TRBJ2-5, with 7 bases matching TRBD2. Per the germline V gene, CDR1 is MNHEY and CDR2 is SMNVEV (reference sequence). CDR3 length: 17 amino acids. After removal of 4 bases from V and 0 bases from J, the junction contained 11 bases not matched to a gene. CDR3 sequence (DNA): TGTGCCAGCAGTTGGGGGGGGAGGAGTCCCTACCAAGAGACCCAGTACTTC. Protein product: CASSWGGRSPYQETQYF.

The chain is built from TRBV15 and TRBJ2-7; possibly TRBD2 for D (6 bases). CDR3 size: 16 residues. Per germline, CDR1 LNHNV and CDR2 YYDKDF (reference sequence). The V end lost 0 bases, the J end lost 2 bases, and 14 bases lay between the germline ends. CDR3 coding DNA: TGTGCCACCAGCAGAGATTTGGCTAGCGAGACCTACGAGCAGTACTTC. It specifies CATSRDLASETYEQYF.

The chain uses TRBV6-6 and TRBJ2-7; 8 bases fit TRBD2. The germline CDR1 and CDR2 sequences are MNHNY and SVGAGI (reference sequence). The CDR3 is 14 amino acids. V lost 5 bases and J lost 6; bases outside the gene matches: 9. CDR3 region: CASSPLAGMGEQYF. The DNA of the CDR3 is TGTGCCAGCAGTCCATTAGCGGGAATGGGCGAGCAGTACTTC.

This sequence joins TRBV25-1 and TRBJ2-3; D not certain. Trimming removed 3 bases from V and 10 bases from J, with 14 bases in between. This CDR3 is 13 amino acids long. Germline loops: CDR1 MGHDK, CDR2 SYGVNS. The CDR3 nucleotides read TGTGCCAGCAGTGAGGGGTCGCTGTCGGCGCAGTATTTT. This sequence encodes CASSEGSLSAQYF.

The chain recombines TRBV2 with TRBJ2-5, with 8 bases aligning to TRBD2. This CDR3 spans 16 amino acids. Germline CDR1 reads SNHLY; CDR2 reads FYNNEI. V lost 0 bases, J lost 5 bases, and 8 bases stayed unmatched. Written as DNA, the CDR3 is TGTGCCAGCAGTGAAGCCCCCGGGGGGGGGCAGGAGACCCAGTACTTC. Amino acid sequence: CASSEAPGGGQETQYF.

This clone was counted a single time. CDR3 nucleotides: TGTGCCAGCAGCTTGGCCGGGACTAGCGGTTGGAACACCGGGGAGCTGTTTTTT. Protein product: CASSLAGTSGWNTGELFF. The V call is TRBV5-4, the J call TRBJ2-2, with 11 bases matching TRBD2. The germline V gene encodes CDR1 SGHNT and CDR2 YYREEE (reference sequence). V was pared by 0 bases and J by 1 base, with 5 bases of the junction left unmatched. This CDR3 is 18 amino acids long.

This clone has only a few counts. The rearrangement uses TRBV10-3 and TRBJ2-1; D perhaps matches TRBD2 (5 bases). The V end was cut by 5 bases, the J end by 12 bases, with 14 bases between. The germline gives CDR1 ENHRY, CDR2 SYGVKD. The CDR3 is 12 amino acids. CDR3 sequence (DNA): TGTGCCATCAGTCGTGGGGAGACTATGCAGTTCTTC. Translated: CAISRGETMQFF.

This clone has a single count. The gene calls are TRBV19 and TRBJ1-4, with 10 bases identical to TRBD1. The trim removed 5 bases at V and 7 bases at J, leaving 10 bases unmatched. The CDR3 has 16 residues. Germline lookup yields CDR1 LNHDA and CDR2 SQIVND (reference sequence). The CDR3 loop reads CASSRQGAVGAEKLFF. The CDR3 region has the DNA TGTGCCAGTAGTCGACAGGGGGCTGTTGGGGCTGAAAAACTGTTTTTT.

The V gene is TRBV6-5, the J gene TRBJ1-5; 8 bases align to TRBD1. In germline, CDR1 is MNHEY, CDR2 SVGAGI. This CDR3 contains 14 residues. V shed 5 bases, J shed 2 bases, and the junction held 2 bases outside the gene matches. Written as DNA, the CDR3 is TGTGCCAGCAGTCCGGGACAGGGCAATCAGCCCCAGCATTTT. Translation: CASSPGQGNQPQHF.

V and J are TRBV6-1 and TRBJ2-3; D unclear. Germline-derived CDR1 and CDR2 are MNHNS and SASEGT. V was pared by 4 bases and J by 1 base, with 12 bases between. CDR3 length: 15 amino acids. The CDR3 is CASSVSGPGTDTQYF. The CDR3 DNA reads as TGTGCCAGCAGTGTCTCCGGGCCTGGCACAGATACGCAGTATTTT.

This rearrangement joins TRBV25-1 to TRBJ2-7; 8 bases match TRBD1. This CDR3 is built from 12 residues. Trimming took 11 bases from V and 4 from J; bases not matched to a gene: 7. Looked up from germline, CDR1 is MGHDK and CDR2 is SYGVNS. The CDR3 bases are TGTGCCGGTAGACAGGGGTGGTACGAGCAGTACTTC. Protein sequence: CAGRQGWYEQYF.

V is TRBV2 and J is TRBJ2-4; 12 nucleotides align to TRBD2. V trimming: 6 bases; J trimming: 6 bases; junction bases outside the gene matches: 3. The CDR3 sequence is 14 residues long. Germline loops: CDR1 SNHLY, CDR2 FYNNEI. CDR3 sequence: CASSSGLAGNIQYF. The CDR3 region has the DNA TGTGCCAGCAGCTCGGGACTAGCGGGAAACATTCAGTACTTC.

The chain couples TRBV19 to TRBJ2-7; possibly TRBD1 for D (6 bases). Trimming pared 5 bases from V and 6 bases from J, leaving 14 bases between. Germline V gene lookup returns CDR1 LNHDA and CDR2 SQIVND (reference sequence). The CDR3 spans 13 residues. CDR3: CASSFLQGREQYF. Here the CDR3 DNA reads TGTGCCAGTAGTTTCTTACAGGGTCGCGAGCAGTACTTC.